The rows below give T cell receptor beta chains drawn from one sample of a study of cytomegalovirus exposure and HLA in healthy donors. Assay: immunoSEQ multiplex PCR; the TCRdb copy retains only in-frame clones and omits some. This table has approximately 140,000 clones, about 80% appearing once. Sample: PBMCs. These receptors were taken from a male donor in good health and CMV-seropositive. The CDR3 runs from the conserved cysteine through the conserved F or W. D genes are given only for firm matches. Expanded clones are given a class, and other clones once, few, many or no size at all.

V: TRBV7-9; D: .; J: TRBJ1-1; size: .; CDR3: CASSLVEGGPNTEAFF; DNA: TGTGCCAGCAGCTTAGTTGAGGGAGGCCCGAACACTGAAGCTTTCTTT
V: TRBV7-3; D: TRBD2; J: TRBJ2-1; size: once; CDR3: CASSSTSGTSGGKQFF; DNA: TGTGCCAGCAGCTCCACTTCCGGGACTAGCGGGGGAAAGCAGTTCTTC
V: TRBV15; D: TRBD2; J: TRBJ2-1; size: .; CDR3: CATSSRMGSGRYEQFF; DNA: TGTGCCACCAGCTCCCGGATGGGTAGCGGGAGGTATGAGCAGTTCTTC
V: TRBV18; D: .; J: TRBJ1-2; size: .; CDR3: CASSQDRRNGGYTF; DNA: TGTGCCAGCTCACAGGACAGACGGAATGGGGGCTACACCTTC
V: TRBV5-1; D: TRBD1; J: TRBJ2-7; size: .; CDR3: CASSLAPGQVTYEQYF; DNA: TGCGCCAGCAGCTTGGCACCGGGACAGGTAACCTACGAGCAGTACTTC
V: TRBV19; D: .; J: TRBJ1-1; size: .; CDR3: CASSIVAGNTEAFF; DNA: TGTGCCAGTAGTATAGTAGCGGGTAACACTGAAGCTTTCTTT
V: TRBV19; D: TRBD2; J: TRBJ2-1; size: .; CDR3: CASSIILGGLAGGNNEQFF; DNA: TGTGCCAGTAGTATAATACTCGGAGGCCTAGCGGGAGGGAACAATGAGCAGTTCTTC
V: TRBV4-1; D: .; J: TRBJ2-3; size: .; CDR3: CASSQPGRRAPDTQYF; DNA: TGCGCCAGCAGCCAACCGGGACGGAGGGCCCCAGATACGCAGTATTTT
V: TRBV7-2; D: .; J: TRBJ2-7; size: .; CDR3: CASSPGAGENEQYF; DNA: TGTGCCAGCAGCCCAGGGGCCGGGGAGAACGAGCAGTACTTC
V: TRBV7-9; D: TRBD2; J: TRBJ2-3; size: .; CDR3: CASSLGVAGVTQYF; DNA: TGTGCCAGCAGCTTAGGCGTAGCGGGAGTCACGCAGTATTTT
V: TRBV6-5; D: TRBD1; J: TRBJ1-5; size: .; CDR3: CASKRQGAYQPQHF; DNA: TGTGCCAGCAAACGACAGGGGGCCTATCAGCCCCAGCATTTT
V: TRBV29-1; D: TRBD1; J: TRBJ2-3; size: .; CDR3: CSAETGITDTQYF; DNA: TGCAGCGCCGAGACAGGGATCACAGATACGCAGTATTTT
V: TRBV2; D: TRBD2; J: TRBJ2-5; size: .; CDR3: CASRAGGETQYF; DNA: TGTGCCAGCAGAGCGGGGGGTGAGACCCAGTACTTC
V: TRBV25-1; D: TRBD2; J: TRBJ2-1; size: .; CDR3: CASSLLAGATNEQFF; DNA: TGTGCCAGCAGCCTACTAGCGGGGGCCACCAATGAGCAGTTCTTC
V: TRBV19; D: TRBD1; J: TRBJ1-1; size: .; CDR3: CASSIEGGRGRTEAFF; DNA: TGTGCCAGTAGTATTGAAGGGGGCAGGGGTCGGACTGAAGCTTTCTTT
V: TRBV11-2; D: .; J: TRBJ2-7; size: .; CDR3: CASSSTGYSSYEQYF; DNA: TGTGCCAGCAGCTCAACAGGGTATAGCTCCTACGAGCAGTACTTC
V: TRBV7-8; D: TRBD1; J: TRBJ2-1; size: .; CDR3: CASSLGQGSFF; DNA: TGTGCCAGCAGCCTCGGACAGGGTTCCTTCTTC
V: TRBV7-2; D: TRBD1; J: TRBJ2-7; size: .; CDR3: CASSWDRAIGEQYF; DNA: TGTGCCAGCAGCTGGGACAGGGCGATCGGGGAGCAGTACTTC
V: TRBV4-1; D: TRBD1; J: TRBJ1-5; size: .; CDR3: CASSVGQGMRDQPQHF; DNA: TGCGCCAGCAGCGTGGGACAGGGGATGAGGGATCAGCCCCAGCATTTT
V: TRBV19; D: TRBD2; J: TRBJ2-7; size: .; CDR3: CASSMFLAGTYEQYF; DNA: TGTGCCAGTAGTATGTTCCTAGCGGGAACCTACGAGCAGTACTTC
V: TRBV15; D: .; J: TRBJ1-3; size: .; CDR3: CATSRDRAGNTIYF; DNA: TGTGCCACCAGCAGAGACAGGGCTGGAAACACCATATATTTT
V: TRBV4-3; D: .; J: TRBJ2-1; size: few; CDR3: CASSQEVRAEQFF; DNA: TGCGCCAGCAGCCAAGAGGTGCGAGCTGAGCAGTTCTTC
V: TRBV7-6; D: .; J: TRBJ1-1; size: .; CDR3: CASSPGENTEAFF; DNA: TGTGCCAGCAGCCCCGGGGAAAACACTGAAGCTTTCTTT
V: TRBV13; D: .; J: TRBJ1-4; size: .; CDR3: CASSSRRGPNEKLFF; DNA: TGTGCCAGCAGCTCCCGTCGCGGGCCTAATGAAAAACTGTTTTTT
V: TRBV27; D: .; J: TRBJ2-7; size: .; CDR3: CASSFAGVGEQYF; DNA: TGTGCCAGCAGTTTTGCAGGGGTCGGCGAGCAGTACTTC